This entry features one T cell receptor (beta chain) sequence. Profiled with immunoSEQ multiplex PCR; TCRdb holds only in-frame clones, not every one. The sample includes approximately 410,000 clones, about nine tenths of them seen just once. The treatment here: around 19 received Ad26.COV2.S at low or high dose, single or two shots; 5 received placebo; per-sample allocation not given. Sampling happened 63 days after the first vaccine or placebo injection. In Boston, the donor was an adult between 18-55 years of age. Vaccination used an Ad26 vector expressing Wuhan-strain SARS-CoV-2 spike. These data belong to a study of Ad26.COV2.S vaccination and SARS-CoV-2 variants. The CDR3 is 20 residues long.

The gene calls are TRBV12-2 and TRBJ2-1; the D segment call TRBD2 is taken from the table without a DNA check. TRBV12-2 is a pseudogene segment. This receptor was identified in a person between 18 and 60 years old who received the Ad26.COV2.S COVID-19 vaccine or a placebo. Here the sequenced sample was peripheral blood, taken in a trial of Ad26.COV2.S vaccine versus placebo. As DNA, the CDR3 is TGTGCAAGTCGCTTACGGGAATTTTGGGCCTACTCGAGCTCCTACAATGAGCAGTTCTTC. Amino acid sequence: CASRLREFWAYSSSYNEQFF.